This TCR beta chain was observed in a study of T cell changes during pregnancy in multiple sclerosis. Germline values: CDR1 GTSNPN, CDR2 SVGIG (reference sequence). There are 13 residues in the CDR3. Clones were sequenced by immunoSEQ multiplex PCR, and TCRdb holds only the in-frame ones, with some missing. The profile shows 60,000 to 70,000 clones, 80% to 95% of them singletons. The material was peripheral blood, obtained in the second trimester of pregnancy. This sequence originates from a female donor with multiple sclerosis, enrolled in a pregnancy study. The chain has TRBV30 and TRBJ2-2; tentative D call: TRBD1 (6 bases). The CDR3 loop is CVAGAENTGELFF. The CDR3 DNA follows: TGTGTCGCAGGGGCGGAGAACACCGGGGAGCTGTTTTTT.